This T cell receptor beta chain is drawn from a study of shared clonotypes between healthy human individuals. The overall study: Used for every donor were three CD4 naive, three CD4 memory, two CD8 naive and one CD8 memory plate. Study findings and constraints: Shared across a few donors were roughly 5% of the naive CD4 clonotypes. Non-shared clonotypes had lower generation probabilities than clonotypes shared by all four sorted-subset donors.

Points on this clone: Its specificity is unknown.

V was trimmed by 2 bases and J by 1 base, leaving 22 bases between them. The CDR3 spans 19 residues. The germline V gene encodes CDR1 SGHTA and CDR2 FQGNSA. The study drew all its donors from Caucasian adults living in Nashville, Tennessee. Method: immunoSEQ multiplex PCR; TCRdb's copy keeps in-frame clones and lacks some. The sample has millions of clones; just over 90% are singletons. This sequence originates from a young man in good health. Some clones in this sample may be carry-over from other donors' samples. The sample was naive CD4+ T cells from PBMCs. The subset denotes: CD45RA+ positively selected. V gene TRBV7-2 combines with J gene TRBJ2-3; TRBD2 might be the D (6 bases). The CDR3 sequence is CASSLRASGLTAGTDTQYF. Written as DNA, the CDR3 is TGTGCCAGCAGCTTAAGGGCCAGCGGGCTCACCGCTGGCACAGATACGCAGTATTTT.